A selection of T cell receptor beta chains follows, all from one sample in a study of T cell repertoires in cytomegalovirus infection. TCRdb recomputed calls from the reads with MiXCR, one row per CDR3 protein. This table holds around 900,000 distinct CDR3 sequences, under 40% found once. These receptors are not linked to any known antigen. The sequencing here drew on cultured CD8+ T cells from PBMCs, taken from culture after CMV antigen stimulation. These receptor sequences come from a human donor in good health (CMV status not recorded). Some clones in this sample may be carry-over from other donors' samples. The CDR3 runs from the conserved cysteine through the conserved F or W. A D gene is named only where the DNA matches it firmly. Size values are once, few and many counts, or a class for expanded clones, and some rows have none.

j_gene: TRBJ2-3; d_gene: -; v_gene: TRBV28; abundance: -; CDR3aa: CASHPGRRTDTQYF; CDR3nt: TGTGCCAGCCACCCGGGAAGGCGCACAGATACGCAGTATTTT
j_gene: TRBJ2-3; d_gene: -; v_gene: TRBV4-1; abundance: -; CDR3aa: CASSQDLSGRGIDTQYF; CDR3nt: TGCGCCAGCAGCCAAGATCTATCAGGCAGGGGTATCGATACGCAGTATTTT
j_gene: TRBJ1-5; d_gene: TRBD1; v_gene: TRBV28; abundance: -; CDR3aa: CASSRDSQRPQHF; CDR3nt: TGTGCCAGCAGTAGGGACAGCCAGCGGCCCCAGCATTTT
j_gene: TRBJ2-7; d_gene: TRBD1; v_gene: TRBV5-1; abundance: few; CDR3aa: CASPGDRAYEQYF; CDR3nt: TGCGCTTCTCCGGGGGACAGGGCCTACGAGCAGTACTTC
j_gene: TRBJ1-2; d_gene: -; v_gene: TRBV5-1; abundance: -; CDR3aa: CASSLEGTSYGYTF; CDR3nt: TGCGCCAGCAGCTTGGAAGGGACTTCCTATGGCTACACCTTC
j_gene: TRBJ2-3; d_gene: -; v_gene: TRBV4-1; abundance: few; CDR3aa: CASSQDSESTDTQYF; CDR3nt: TGCGCCAGCAGCCAAGACTCGGAGAGCACAGATACGCAGTATTTT
j_gene: TRBJ2-1; d_gene: TRBD1; v_gene: TRBV7-2; abundance: many; CDR3aa: CASSSFDRDYNEQFF; CDR3nt: TGTGCCAGCAGCTCCTTCGACAGGGACTACAATGAGCAGTTCTTC
j_gene: TRBJ2-3; d_gene: -; v_gene: TRBV27; abundance: -; CDR3aa: CASSSSGPRGNTQYF; CDR3nt: TGTGCCAGCAGTTCAAGCGGCCCCCGGGGAAATACGCAGTATTTT
j_gene: TRBJ1-2; d_gene: -; v_gene: TRBV4-3; abundance: -; CDR3aa: CASSQDRGIVEGYTF; CDR3nt: TGCGCCAGCAGCCAAGATAGGGGGATAGTGGAAGGCTACACCTTC
j_gene: TRBJ1-2; d_gene: -; v_gene: TRBV12-3/TRBV12-4; abundance: many; CDR3aa: CASSLAYVLSGYTF; CDR3nt: TGTGCCAGCAGTTTAGCGTACGTGCTGTCAGGCTACACCTTC
j_gene: TRBJ2-1; d_gene: -; v_gene: TRBV7-9; abundance: many; CDR3aa: CASSFGTANEQFF; CDR3nt: TGTGCCAGCAGTTTCGGGACCGCCAATGAGCAGTTCTTC
j_gene: TRBJ2-1; d_gene: -; v_gene: TRBV4-2; abundance: few; CDR3aa: CASSPSLDGSSYNEQFF; CDR3nt: TGTGCCAGCAGCCCCTCTCTCGACGGGAGCTCCTACAATGAGCAGTTCTTC
j_gene: TRBJ2-1; d_gene: -; v_gene: TRBV2; abundance: -; CDR3aa: CAIQGVPLQFF; CDR3nt: TGTGCCATCCAAGGGGTACCACTCCAGTTCTTC
j_gene: TRBJ2-5; d_gene: -; v_gene: TRBV6-1; abundance: many; CDR3aa: CASSESALTSGLETQYF; CDR3nt: TGTGCCAGCAGTGAATCCGCGCTTACGTCCGGCCTGGAGACCCAGTACTTC
j_gene: TRBJ2-7; d_gene: TRBD1; v_gene: TRBV5-1; abundance: few; CDR3aa: CASSARTGVSYEQYF; CDR3nt: TGCGCCAGCAGCGCGCGGACAGGCGTCTCCTACGAGCAGTACTTC
j_gene: TRBJ1-2; d_gene: -; v_gene: TRBV19; abundance: few; CDR3aa: CASNGENYGYTF; CDR3nt: TGTGCCAGTAACGGGGAGAACTATGGCTACACCTTC
j_gene: TRBJ2-3; d_gene: -; v_gene: TRBV6-5; abundance: -; CDR3aa: CASALGLSDTQYF; CDR3nt: TGTGCCAGCGCCCTGGGTTTGTCAGATACGCAGTATTTT
j_gene: TRBJ2-3; d_gene: -; v_gene: TRBV20-1; abundance: few; CDR3aa: CSAREGPQWASATDTQYF; CDR3nt: TGCAGTGCTAGAGAAGGGCCCCAGTGGGCTAGCGCTACAGATACGCAGTATTTT
j_gene: TRBJ1-5; d_gene: -; v_gene: TRBV6-6; abundance: -; CDR3aa: CASSPLLWEGSNQPQHF; CDR3nt: TGTGCCAGCAGTCCACTGCTTTGGGAGGGAAGCAATCAGCCCCAGCATTTT
j_gene: TRBJ1-2; d_gene: TRBD1; v_gene: TRBV20-1; abundance: few; CDR3aa: CSARTNRQGRDYGYTF; CDR3nt: TGCAGTGCTAGAACGAATAGACAGGGTCGGGATTATGGCTACACCTTC
j_gene: TRBJ1-5; d_gene: -; v_gene: TRBV28; abundance: -; CDR3aa: CASSHGLPQPQHF; CDR3nt: TGTGCCAGCAGTCACGGACTGCCCCAGCCCCAGCATTTT
j_gene: TRBJ1-6; d_gene: -; v_gene: TRBV7-2; abundance: many; CDR3aa: CASSPGHYLPLVSF; CDR3nt: TGTGCCAGCAGCCCTGGACATTATCTCCCACTCGTCTCCTTT
j_gene: TRBJ1-2; d_gene: -; v_gene: TRBV9; abundance: few; CDR3aa: CASSVNDRYGYTF; CDR3nt: TGTGCCAGCAGCGTAAATGACCGTTATGGCTACACCTTC
j_gene: TRBJ2-5; d_gene: -; v_gene: TRBV28; abundance: -; CDR3aa: CASSFQEETQYF; CDR3nt: TGTGCCAGCAGTTTTCAGGAAGAGACCCAGTACTTC
j_gene: TRBJ2-1; d_gene: TRBD1; v_gene: TRBV2; abundance: -; CDR3aa: CASRNRGRGNEQFF; CDR3nt: TGTGCCAGCCGGAACAGGGGGCGAGGCAATGAGCAGTTCTTC
j_gene: TRBJ1-3; d_gene: -; v_gene: TRBV7-8; abundance: -; CDR3aa: CASSPNLLGASGNTIYF; CDR3nt: TGTGCCAGCAGCCCAAACCTTCTAGGGGCGTCAGGAAACACCATATATTTT
j_gene: TRBJ2-1; d_gene: -; v_gene: TRBV19; abundance: few; CDR3aa: CASSIGRGLGNEQFF; CDR3nt: TGTGCCAGTAGTATAGGTCGGGGGCTAGGGAATGAGCAGTTCTTC
j_gene: TRBJ1-2; d_gene: -; v_gene: TRBV19; abundance: -; CDR3aa: CASTPGRQSNYGYTF; CDR3nt: TGTGCCAGTACCCCGGGACGGCAATCTAACTATGGCTACACCTTC
j_gene: TRBJ1-1; d_gene: -; v_gene: TRBV28; abundance: -; CDR3aa: CASSSYRSLNTEAFF; CDR3nt: TGTGCCAGCAGTTCTTACAGGAGTTTGAACACTGAAGCTTTCTTT